By share of the sample, the clone carrying this T cell receptor (beta chain) is medium-sized. What it binds is not known. Genes and germline are mouse. The DNA ends 1 residue before the CDR3 does, and the rest of the CDR3 is filled in from the germline J gene. These data originate in a study of tissue T cells after allogeneic stem cell transplantation. Sequencing of TCRbeta CDR3 at survey depth gave sequences and template counts. Assay: immunoSEQ multiplex PCR; the TCRdb copy retains only in-frame clones and omits some. The profile shows 9,500 or so clones, 35% to 50% of them singletons. The time point was: mouse harvest day 7 after allogeneic transplant. The graft held 10^6 splenic CD5+ T cells and 10^7 T-cell-depleted bone marrow cells. Mice had MHC-mismatched B6 into BALB/c GVHD, sampled day 7 or 14. Germline V gives CDR1 NNHNN, CDR2 SYGAGS (reference sequence). The CDR3 extends over 12 amino acids. V was pared by 2 bases and J by 3 bases, with 6 bases between.

Broader study findings: Tissue-detected TCR repertoire was only partly captured by blood and spleen T cells.

The clonotype was recovered from a female BALB/c mouse given C57BL/6 T cells with graft-versus-host disease after an allogeneic hematopoietic cell transplant. V gene TRBV13-2 combines with J gene TRBJ2-7, with D hard to call. Sequencing was carried out using skin. CDR3 DNA, as far as it was read: TGTGCCAGCGGTGAAGCAATCTATGAACAGTAC. Protein product: CASGEAIYEQY. The CDR3 in its entirety is CASGEAIYEQYF.